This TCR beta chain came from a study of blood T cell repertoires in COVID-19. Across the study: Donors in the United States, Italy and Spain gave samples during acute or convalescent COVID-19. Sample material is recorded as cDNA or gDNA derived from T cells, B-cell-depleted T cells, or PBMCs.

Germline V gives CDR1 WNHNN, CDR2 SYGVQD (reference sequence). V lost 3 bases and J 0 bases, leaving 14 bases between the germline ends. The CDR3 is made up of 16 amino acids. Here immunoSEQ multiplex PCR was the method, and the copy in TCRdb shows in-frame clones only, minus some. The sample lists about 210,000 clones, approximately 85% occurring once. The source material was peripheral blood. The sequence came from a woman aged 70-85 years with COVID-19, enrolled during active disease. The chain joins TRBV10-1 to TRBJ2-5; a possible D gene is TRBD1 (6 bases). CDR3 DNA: TGCGCCAGCAGTGATTACAGGGTGGTGGACCAAGAGACCCAGTACTTC. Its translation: CASSDYRVVDQETQYF.